The entry below gives a single TCR beta chain sequence along with its context. PCR was performed a second time for about 7 to 12 cycles using a sample-barcoded 5' primer and a J-beta primer mix. TCRdb independently ran MiXCR on the 5' RACE reads; one entry per CDR3 protein. The table includes 550,000 to 750,000 distinct CDR3 sequences, over 20% detected once. The record originates from a study of blood T cells in healthy people across ages. Per germline, CDR1 MNHNS and CDR2 SASEGT. The CDR3 totals 15 residues. Germline trimming cut 0 bases from V and 12 bases from J; bases unmatched to any gene: 10. This TCR derives from a man aged 65-85 years in good health. Source material: blood. The genes are TRBV6-1 and TRBJ2-4; 8 positions match TRBD1. The CDR3 spells CASSEASGTGGSQYF. CDR3 sequence (DNA): TGTGCCAGCAGTGAAGCCTCAGGGACAGGAGGATCTCAGTACTTC.